This T cell receptor beta chain was captured in a study of blood T cell repertoires in COVID-19. About the study: Collection of acute and convalescent COVID-19 samples took place in the United States, Italy and Spain. PBMCs, B-cell-depleted T cells, or T cells provided the cDNA or gDNA that made up the material.

This clone appeared once. The assay was immunoSEQ multiplex PCR, and TCRdb's table has in-frame clones only and misses some. Of around 130,000 clones detected, roughly four fifths appear once; the ten largest clones hold 1.5% to 2%. The CDR3 length is 15 residues. The V end was cut by 7 bases, the J end by 3 bases, with 13 bases between. Germline V CDR1 and CDR2: MNHEY, SMNVEV (reference sequence). The source of this sequence is a woman under 30 who had been exposed to COVID-19. This chain connects TRBV27 to TRBJ1-6; D gene unclear. Material: PBMCs or T cells enriched from blood (not recorded which). CDR3 amino acids: CASTPGRVYNSPLHF. The CDR3 coding sequence is TGTGCCAGCACCCCAGGCAGAGTCTATAATTCACCCCTCCACTTT.